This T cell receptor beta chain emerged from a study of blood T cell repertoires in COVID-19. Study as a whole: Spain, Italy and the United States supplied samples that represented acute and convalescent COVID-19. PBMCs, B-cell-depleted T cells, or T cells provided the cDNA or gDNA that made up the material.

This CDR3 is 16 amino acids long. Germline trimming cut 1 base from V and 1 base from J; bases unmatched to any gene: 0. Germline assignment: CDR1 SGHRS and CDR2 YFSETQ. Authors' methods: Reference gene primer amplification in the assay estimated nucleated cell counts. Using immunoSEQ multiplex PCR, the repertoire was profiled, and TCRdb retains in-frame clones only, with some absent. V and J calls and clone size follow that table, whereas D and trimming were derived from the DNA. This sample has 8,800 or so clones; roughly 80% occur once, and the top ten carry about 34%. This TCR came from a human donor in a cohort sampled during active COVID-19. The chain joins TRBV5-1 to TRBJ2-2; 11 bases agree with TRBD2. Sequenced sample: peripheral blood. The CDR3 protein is CASSLTSGGNTGELFF. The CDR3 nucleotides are TGCGCCAGCAGCTTGACTAGCGGGGGGAACACCGGGGAGCTGTTTTTT. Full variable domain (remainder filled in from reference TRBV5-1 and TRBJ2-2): KAGVTQTPRYLIKTRGQQVTLSCSPISGHRSVSWYQQTPGQGLQFLFEYFSETQRNKGNFPGRFSGRQFSNSRSEMNVSTLELGDSALYLCASSLTSGGNTGELFFGEGSRLTVL.